Listed below are T cell receptor beta chains from one sample, sequenced in a study of T cells after posttransplantation cyclophosphamide. Repertoires were generated with immunoSEQ multiplex PCR, while TCRdb's copy carries only in-frame clones and drops some. The table has around 15,000 clones, about 85% seen once. Sequences were derived from PBMCs, sampled after allogeneic stem cell transplant with calcineurin inhibitor and methotrexate. All receptors come from a female patient under 30 who received an allogeneic stem cell transplant from an unrelated donor, was CMV-positive, and had acute and chronic GVHD. The graft donor may account for some of the T cells. Each CDR3 is given with its conserved first and last residue. A D gene is named only where the DNA matches it firmly. The size field is filled for only some rows; it gives once, few, many or a size class.

abundance	j_gene	v_gene	d_gene	CDR3nt	CDR3aa
.	TRBJ2-3	TRBV19	TRBD1	TGTGCCAGTAGTGCGGACAGGGTCACAGATACGCAGTATTTT	CASSADRVTDTQYF
.	TRBJ1-2	TRBV6-1	TRBD1	TGTGCCAGCACCTGGACAGGGGGTGGTTCTGGCTACACCTTC	CASTWTGGGSGYTF
once	TRBJ2-7	TRBV19	TRBD1	TGTGCCAGTACCCCGACAGGGGGCACCTACGAGCAGTACTTC	CASTPTGGTYEQYF
.	TRBJ1-1	TRBV6-5	TRBD1	TGTGCCAGCAGAAGGACAGGGTGGACTGAAGCTTTCTTT	CASRRTGWTEAFF
.	TRBJ2-1	TRBV5-1	TRBD1	TGCGCCAGCAGCTTGACAGGACAGGGCCGAGGTGAGCAGTTCTTC	CASSLTGQGRGEQFF
.	TRBJ2-2	TRBV30	TRBD2	TGTGCCTGGGGGACTAGCGGGAGTGGCGGGGAGCTGTTTTTT	CAWGTSGSGGELFF
few	TRBJ1-3	TRBV18	.	TGTGCCAGCTCACCAAACACCGGAGTTGGAAACACCATATATTTT	CASSPNTGVGNTIYF
once	TRBJ2-3	TRBV5-1	.	TGCGCCAGCAGCTTGGGTTCTTTCACAGATACGCAGTATTTT	CASSLGSFTDTQYF
.	TRBJ2-1	TRBV4-1	TRBD2	TGCGCCAGCAGCCAGGAACGCGGGAGGGGAAGCTCCTACAATGAGCAGTTCTTC	CASSQERGRGSSYNEQFF
.	TRBJ2-1	TRBV29-1	TRBD2	TGCAGCGTCTTCCTAGCGGACTCCTACAATGAGCAGTTCTTC	CSVFLADSYNEQFF
few	TRBJ1-5	TRBV7-9	.	TGTGCCAGCAGCCTGTCAACAGGGACCGGAGGCAATCAGCCCCAGCATTTT	CASSLSTGTGGNQPQHF
.	TRBJ2-7	TRBV21-1	.	TGTGCCAGCAGCAAGAGGGTAGGGTACGGACCGGATTATCAGTACTTC	CASSKRVGYGPDYQYF
.	TRBJ2-7	TRBV19	.	TGTGCCAGTAGTATATCTGCCACCTCCTACGAGCAGTACTTC	CASSISATSYEQYF
few	TRBJ2-1	TRBV15	TRBD1	TGTGCCACCAGCAGCCACCGGGACAGGGATTACAATGAGCAGTTCTTC	CATSSHRDRDYNEQFF
.	TRBJ2-7	TRBV29-1	.	TGCAGCGTTGAGGGCCTTAGGGGCGAGCAGTACTTC	CSVEGLRGEQYF
.	TRBJ1-6	TRBV7-9	TRBD1	TGTGCCAGCAGCTTAGCGGGACAGGGATATTCACCCCTCCACTTT	CASSLAGQGYSPLHF
.	TRBJ1-2	TRBV2	TRBD1	TGTGCCAGCTTGGGACAGGGGGACTATGGCTACACCTTC	CASLGQGDYGYTF
.	TRBJ2-7	TRBV7-2	.	TGTGCCAGCAGCTTACAGGGAAGGTCCTACGAGCAGTACTTC	CASSLQGRSYEQYF
.	TRBJ2-7	TRBV5-1	TRBD1	TGCGCCAGCAGCCTAGGACAGGTCTCCTACGAGCAGTACTTC	CASSLGQVSYEQYF
.	TRBJ2-7	TRBV5-1	.	TGCGCCAGCAGCTTGGGCCCAGGGGTCGAGCAGTACTTC	CASSLGPGVEQYF
few	TRBJ2-7	TRBV7-2	.	TGTGCCAGCAGCTTAGCAGTTCCCGGGAAAGGCTACGAGCAGTACTTC	CASSLAVPGKGYEQYF
.	TRBJ2-2	TRBV7-9	TRBD1	TGTGCCAGCAGATCGACAGGGTGGAACACCGGGGAGCTGTTTTTT	CASRSTGWNTGELFF
once	TRBJ2-1	TRBV27	TRBD2	TGTGCCAGCAGCAGCCTAGCGGGAGTCCCCAATGAGCAGTTCTTC	CASSSLAGVPNEQFF
.	TRBJ2-2	TRBV6-5	.	TGTGCCAGCAGCCCTCCGGGCAGGGCAAGCGGGGAGCTGTTTTTT	CASSPPGRASGELFF
.	TRBJ2-1	TRBV19	TRBD2	TGTGCCAGTAGTATGACTAGCGGGATCGGGGAGCAGTTCTTC	CASSMTSGIGEQFF
.	TRBJ1-1	TRBV13	.	TGTGCCAGCAGCGACATGGATATGAACACTGAAGCTTTCTTT	CASSDMDMNTEAFF
.	TRBJ1-5	TRBV10-3	.	TGTGCCATCAGTGACAGGGGCAATCAGCCCCAGCATTTT	CAISDRGNQPQHF
.	TRBJ1-2	TRBV28	.	TGTGCCAGCAGTTCTACCGCACGAGCCTATGGCTACACCTTC	CASSSTARAYGYTF
once	TRBJ1-2	TRBV10-3	.	TGTGCCATCAGTGAGTCCTCTAGTAACTATGGCTACACCTTC	CAISESSSNYGYTF
few	TRBJ2-2	TRBV4-1	TRBD2	TGCGCCAGCAGCCAACAGAGCGGGAGAATGGACACCGGGGAGCTGTTTTTT	CASSQQSGRMDTGELFF
.	TRBJ2-7	TRBV6-1	TRBD2	TGTGCCAGCAACCTACCGGGACTAGCGGTCTACGAGCAGTACTTC	CASNLPGLAVYEQYF
.	TRBJ2-1	TRBV4-2	TRBD2	TGTGCCAGCAGTCGAACGGGACTAGCGGGAGGGCCTCGGGACAATGAGCAGTTCTTC	CASSRTGLAGGPRDNEQFF
.	TRBJ2-1	TRBV27	TRBD2	TGTGCCAGCAGTCGCCGGACTAGCGGAGGATTCAATGAGCAGTTCTTC	CASSRRTSGGFNEQFF
.	TRBJ2-2	TRBV5-8	.	TGTGCCAGCAACCTAATACTCGACACGCGCACCGGGGAGCTGTTTTTT	CASNLILDTRTGELFF
.	TRBJ2-1	TRBV9	TRBD1	TGTGCCAGCAGCGCCCAGACAGGGTTCAACGAGCAGTTCTTC	CASSAQTGFNEQFF
once	TRBJ1-1	TRBV14	.	TGTGCCAGCAGCCAAGGAAAGGGAGGTTGGACTGAAGCTTTCTTT	CASSQGKGGWTEAFF
.	TRBJ2-7	TRBV5-4	.	TGTGCCAGCAGCTTGGCCTCAGGTCGCGAGCAGTACTTC	CASSLASGREQYF
.	TRBJ1-3	TRBV5-1	.	TGCGCCAGCAGCTTGGGACATGTGGCAAACACCATATATTTT	CASSLGHVANTIYF
few	TRBJ2-5	TRBV4-1	TRBD1	TGTGCCAGCAGCTCGAACGACAGGGGGGGGGATGAGCAGTACTTC	CASSSNDRGGDEQYF
.	TRBJ1-2	TRBV7-9	.	TGTGCCAGCAGTTATGACAGCCTCAACTATGGCTACACCTTC	CASSYDSLNYGYTF
.	TRBJ2-3	TRBV10-2	TRBD1	TGCGCCAGCAGGGACAGGGGGACAGATACGCAGTATTTT	CASRDRGTDTQYF
.	TRBJ1-1	TRBV7-8	TRBD1	TGTGCCAGCAGCCTACGGACAGGGTTGTTGGACACTGAAGCTTTCTTT	CASSLRTGLLDTEAFF
.	TRBJ2-7	TRBV6-5	TRBD2	TGTGCCAGCACCCCCGGCGCGGGGGGGACCGAGCAGTACTTC	CASTPGAGGTEQYF
.	TRBJ2-3	TRBV10-1	TRBD1	TGCGCCAGCAGTGTAGACAGGGCTAGCACAGATACGCAGTATTTT	CASSVDRASTDTQYF